Below, 6 T cell receptor beta chains from the same sample are listed, as sequenced in a study of PD-L1 blockade in urothelial cancer. TCRdb keeps only in-frame clones here, not all; method: immunoSEQ multiplex PCR. The sample consists of 15,000 to 20,000 clones, about 90% of them appearing once. The input for sequencing was PBMCs, taken around atezolizumab (anti-PD-L1) treatment. The receptors here all came from a man aged 45-65 years with urothelial cancer.

This clone occurred once. The rearrangement uses TRBV19 and TRBJ2-1; TRBD1 is a possible D gene (5 bases). The CDR3 covers 13 residues. The germline CDR1 and CDR2 sequences are LNHDA and SQIVND (reference sequence). Trimming cost V 7 bases and J 9 bases, with 16 bases left between them. CDR3 DNA sequence: TGTGCCAGTAACCTTGGGGCTCGGAGTGAGCAGTTCTTC. Translation: CASNLGARSEQFF.

The chain couples TRBV9 to TRBJ2-5, with 8 bases aligning to TRBD2. CDR3 length equals 15 residues. V was pared by 0 bases and J by 4 bases, with 5 bases of the junction left unmatched. The germline V gene has CDR1 SGDLS and CDR2 YYNGEE. In DNA, the CDR3 is TGTGCCAGCAGCGTAGCACTAGCGGCGAGAGAGACCCAGTACTTC. Amino acids: CASSVALAARETQYF. Full variable domain (missing parts from reference TRBV9 and TRBJ2-5): DSGVTQTPKHLITATGQRVTLRCSPRSGDLSVYWYQQSLDQGLQFLIQYYNGEERAKGNILERFSAQQFPDLHSELNLSSLELGDSALYFCASSVALAARETQYFGPGTRLLVL.

This chain joins TRBV9 and TRBJ2-3, with D possibly being TRBD2 (6 bases). With 0 bases removed from V and 5 bases from J, the gap between germline ends came to 13 bases. CDR1 and CDR2 from the germline V gene are SGDLS and YYNGEE. The CDR3 totals 15 residues. CDR3 in amino acids: CASSVVGERVDTQYF. The CDR3 DNA follows: TGTGCCAGCAGCGTAGTGGGGGAGCGGGTAGATACGCAGTATTTT.

The rearrangement uses TRBV27 and TRBJ1-1; 8 bases are shared with TRBD1. J lost 0 bases, V lost 6 bases, and 12 bases had no gene match. Germline CDR1 MNHEY, CDR2 SMNVEV (reference sequence). The CDR3 is made up of 17 amino acids. CDR3 nucleotides: TGTGCCAGCAGACCAGGACAGGGTGGCCCAATGAACACTGAAGCTTTCTTT. This translates into CASRPGQGGPMNTEAFF.

In its sample, this clone was seen a few times. This chain connects TRBV27 to TRBJ2-2; 7 nucleotides align to TRBD2. V gave up 10 bases and J gave up 5 bases; unmatched junction bases: 13. CDR1 MNHEY and CDR2 SMNVEV come from the germline V gene (reference sequence). The CDR3 covers 15 residues. The CDR3 region is CATRPAGEGTGELFF. The DNA of the CDR3 is TGTGCCACCCGCCCCGCGGGAGAGGGAACCGGGGAGCTGTTTTTT.

This clone was counted once. V and J are TRBV25-1 and TRBJ1-2; the D gene is possibly TRBD1 (5 bases). Germline CDR1 is MGHDK and CDR2 is SYGVNS. The CDR3 has 11 amino acids. Between the trimmed V and J ends, which lost 6 bases and 8 bases, there was a span of 10 bases. The CDR3 is CASRVGEGYTF. The CDR3 DNA reads TGTGCCAGCAGGGTAGGGGAAGGCTACACCTTC.